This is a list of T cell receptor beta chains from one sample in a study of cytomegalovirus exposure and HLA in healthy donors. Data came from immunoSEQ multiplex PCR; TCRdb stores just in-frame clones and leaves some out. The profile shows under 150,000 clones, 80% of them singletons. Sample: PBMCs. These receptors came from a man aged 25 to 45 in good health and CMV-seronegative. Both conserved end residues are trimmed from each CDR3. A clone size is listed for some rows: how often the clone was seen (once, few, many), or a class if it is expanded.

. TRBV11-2 ASSSRTTQGQGGEKLF
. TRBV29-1 SVGLAGDEQY
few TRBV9 ASSVDGSNEQF
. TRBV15 ATSNRLYTGELF
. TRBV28 ASSLPGAGAGGYEQY
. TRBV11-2 ASSLGTGGLIGEKLF
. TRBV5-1 ASSLSGESNQPQN
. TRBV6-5 ASRNGQGVYEQY
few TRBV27 ASSLNGQAVEGYT
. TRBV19 ASSITSARDTIY
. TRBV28 ASSFHLAVLSYEQY